The 18 T cell receptor beta chains given below trace back to one sample, sequenced in a study of blood T cell repertoires in COVID-19 (dated by TCRdb to 2019 to 2021). Library prep was done by the immunoSEQ multiplex PCR assay. Imported from immuneACCESS, the table was reduced by TCRdb to in-frame sequences with V and J called. These copies leave out some clones; in studies compared against another copy, an unresolved V gene accounts for under half, and the cause of the remainder is not known. Here the sample has about 140,000 clones; 86% occur a single time. The ten largest clones add up to around 8.4% of the sample. The specimen sequenced was peripheral blood. Receptor source: a woman aged 60-75 years with acute or convalescent COVID-19.

The chain employs TRBV7-9 and TRBJ2-5; 9 positions match TRBD1. The CDR3 spans 15 residues. Losses at the gene ends were 5 bases for V and 5 bases for J; bases not matched to a gene: 9. Germline CDR1 is SEHNR and CDR2 is FQNEAQ (reference sequence). CDR3 coding DNA: TGTGCCAGCAGCCCCGGGACAGGGAGTAGGGAGACCCAGTACTTC. Translation gives CASSPGTGSRETQYF.

V and J are TRBV7-2 and TRBJ1-2; 11 bases line up with TRBD1. V was clipped by 5 bases and J by 6 bases; unmatched bases: 5. The CDR3 runs 14 residues. CDR1 is SGHTA and CDR2 is FQGNSA in the germline V gene. CDR3 nucleotides: TGTGCCAGCAGCCAGGACAGGGGGCAAGATGGCTACACCTTC. Protein sequence: CASSQDRGQDGYTF. The variable domain in full, completed from reference TRBV7-2 and TRBJ1-2, reads GAGVSQSPSNKVTEKGKDVELRCDPISGHTALYWYRQSLGQGLEFLIYFQGNSAPDKSGLPSDRFSAERTGGSVSTLTIQRTQQEDSAVYLCASSQDRGQDGYTFGSGTRLTVV.

CDR3 sequence: CASSQDLYNAGGTYEQYF. As DNA, the CDR3 is TGTGCCAGCAGCCAAGATCTTTATAATGCGGGGGGGACCTACGAGCAGTACTTC. The rearrangement joins TRBV4-2 to TRBJ2-7; TRBD2 matches at 9 bases. With V trimmed by 0 bases and J by 2 bases, 11 bases remained unmatched. Germline V lookup: CDR1 LGHNA, CDR2 YNFKEQ. This CDR3 has 18 residues.

V and J are TRBV9 and TRBJ2-1; no clear D. From germline, CDR1 is SGDLS and CDR2 YYNGEE. Between the trimmed V and J ends, which lost 3 bases and 0 bases, there was a span of 7 bases. This CDR3 has 14 amino acids. The CDR3 nucleotides are TGTGCCAGCAGCGGATGGAGCTCCTACAATGAGCAGTTCTTC. Protein sequence: CASSGWSSYNEQFF.

This rearrangement joins TRBV28 to TRBJ1-2, with a tentative D call TRBD1 (5 bases). The CDR3 consists of 15 residues. Germline lookup yields CDR1 MDHEN and CDR2 SYDVKM. Trimming took off 4 bases at V and 8 bases at J, with 20 bases between the two ends. CDR3 DNA sequence: TGTGCCAGCAGTTCCAGTCCGGGGGGTGGTTACGGCTACACCTTC. This translates into CASSSSPGGGYGYTF.

The rearrangement uses TRBV21-1 and TRBJ1-1; TRBD1 was called by the table and not checked on the DNA. TRBV21-1 is a pseudogene locus. The CDR3 has 16 amino acids. CDR3 loop: CASSGRQGLPESEAFF. The DNA of the CDR3 is TGTGCCAGCAGCGGTCGACAGGGCCTGCCCGAATCTGAAGCTTTCTTT.

The J gene is TRBJ2-1, the V gene TRBV6-2 or TRBV6-3, with D uncertain. This CDR3 is built from 11 residues. CDR1 is MNHEY and CDR2 is SVGEGT in the germline V gene. V was shortened by 2 bases and J by 10 bases, with 6 bases between the two germline ends. CDR3 region: CASSYAVEQFF. The CDR3 bases are TGTGCCAGCAGTTACGCAGTCGAGCAGTTCTTC.

The gene calls are TRBV29-1 and TRBJ2-7; 11 bases fit TRBD1. The CDR3 is made up of 14 amino acids. V shed 6 bases and J 3 bases; nucleotides not matched to a gene: 7. CDR1 and CDR2 from the germline V gene are SQVTM and ANQGSEA. CDR3 sequence reads: CSVGLGTGGYEQYF. The DNA of the CDR3 is TGCAGCGTCGGTCTCGGGACAGGGGGCTACGAGCAGTACTTC.

This clone showed up many times. CDR3 residues: CAWIGGWTEAFF. CDR3 sequence (DNA): TGTGCCTGGATAGGGGGATGGACTGAAGCTTTCTTT. The chain couples TRBV30 to TRBJ1-1; D perhaps matches TRBD1 (6 bases). Germline values: CDR1 GTSNPN, CDR2 SVGIG (reference sequence). The CDR3 loop spans 12 amino acids. Trimming shortened V by 4 bases and J by 5 bases, and 11 bases separated the two germline ends.

This chain connects TRBV11-2 to TRBJ2-1, with D hard to call. The V end was cut by 2 bases, the J end by 2 bases, with 7 bases between. CDR1 is SGHAT, CDR2 FQNNGV, per germline. The length of the CDR3 is 14 residues. The CDR3 DNA sequence: TGTGCCAGCAGCTTAATCCAGACCTACAATGAGCAGTTCTTC. It translates to CASSLIQTYNEQFF. Full variable domain (outside the CDR3, taken from reference TRBV11-2 and TRBJ2-1): EAGVAQSPRYKIIEKRQSVAFWCNPISGHATLYWYQQILGQGPKLLIQFQNNGVVDDSQLPKDRFSAERLKGVDSTLKIQPAKLEDSAVYLCASSLIQTYNEQFFGPGTRLTVL.

This chain connects TRBV20-1 to TRBJ2-3, with 11 nucleotides matching TRBD2. This CDR3 comprises 15 residues. V was pared by 3 bases and J by 7 bases, with 9 bases of the junction left unmatched. Germline V gene data show CDR1 as DFQATT and CDR2 as SNEGSKA (reference sequence). The CDR3 DNA reads TGCAGTGCTAGTCCCACTAGCGGGGGTGGAAATACGCAGTATTTT. It codes for CSASPTSGGGNTQYF.

The chain has TRBV5-4 and TRBJ2-7, with D tentatively TRBD1 (5 bases). The CDR3 length is 15 residues. CDR1 is SGHNT, CDR2 YYREEE, per germline (reference sequence). Trimming took 0 bases from V and 0 from J, leaving 10 bases between them. CDR3 residues: CASSLGGLSSYEQYF. CDR3 sequence (DNA): TGTGCCAGCAGCTTGGGGGGCTTAAGCTCCTACGAGCAGTACTTC.

J is TRBJ2-1 and V is TRBV9; TRBD2 aligns across 10 bases. Per the germline V gene, CDR1 is SGDLS and CDR2 is YYNGEE. Losses at the gene ends were 4 bases for V and 4 bases for J; bases not matched to a gene: 5. The CDR3 consists of 15 residues. The DNA for the CDR3 is TGTGCCAGCAGCCTTAGCGGGGGGCTTTACAATGAGCAGTTCTTC. This codes for CASSLSGGLYNEQFF.

This clone was seen a handful of times. The chain couples TRBV11-3 to TRBJ2-1, with TRBD2 matching over 8 bases. The CDR3 has 14 residues. CDR1 SGHNT and CDR2 YENEEA come from the germline V gene. Unmatched junction bases numbered 8, after V lost 5 bases and J lost 8 bases. CDR3 sequence (DNA): TGTGCCAGCAGCCTACAGGCGGGGGGATATGAGCAGTTCTTC. Translating it yields CASSLQAGGYEQFF.

The J gene is TRBJ1-3, the V gene TRBV7-2, with a possible D match to TRBD1 (6 bases). The CDR3 runs to 14 residues. CDR1 and CDR2 (germline): SGHTA, FQGNSA. The V end lost 5 bases, the J end lost 0 bases, and 8 bases lay between the germline ends. The CDR3 loop is CASSDRSSGNTIYF. CDR3 coding DNA: TGTGCCAGCAGCGACAGGAGCTCTGGAAACACCATATATTTT.

The gene calls are TRBV6-2 or TRBV6-3 and TRBJ2-3; D possibly corresponds to TRBD1 (6 bases). V lost 2 bases and J 4 bases, leaving 22 bases between the germline ends. CDR1 is MNHEY, CDR2 SVGEGT, per germline. The CDR3 is 18 residues long. The CDR3 is CASSYLPGQRDPPDTQYF. The CDR3 DNA is TGTGCCAGCAGTTACCTTCCAGGACAGAGGGATCCCCCAGATACGCAGTATTTT.

This chain links TRBV2 with TRBJ1-2, with D unresolved. The CDR3 contains 14 residues. Trimming pared 4 bases from V and 5 bases from J, leaving 14 bases between. Germline CDR1 SNHLY, CDR2 FYNNEI. The CDR3 spells CASSVPAGGYGYTF. DNA for the CDR3: TGTGCCAGCAGTGTTCCAGCAGGAGGGTATGGCTACACCTTC.

V is TRBV15 and J is TRBJ1-2, with a possible D match to TRBD1 (5 bases). Germline V gene data show CDR1 as LNHNV and CDR2 as YYDKDF (reference sequence). V was trimmed by 0 bases and J by 8 bases, leaving 16 bases between them. The CDR3 covers 15 residues. The DNA of the CDR3 is TGTGCCACCAGCAGAGATTATGGGCAGGGTGGCGGCTACACCTTC. Translated: CATSRDYGQGGGYTF.